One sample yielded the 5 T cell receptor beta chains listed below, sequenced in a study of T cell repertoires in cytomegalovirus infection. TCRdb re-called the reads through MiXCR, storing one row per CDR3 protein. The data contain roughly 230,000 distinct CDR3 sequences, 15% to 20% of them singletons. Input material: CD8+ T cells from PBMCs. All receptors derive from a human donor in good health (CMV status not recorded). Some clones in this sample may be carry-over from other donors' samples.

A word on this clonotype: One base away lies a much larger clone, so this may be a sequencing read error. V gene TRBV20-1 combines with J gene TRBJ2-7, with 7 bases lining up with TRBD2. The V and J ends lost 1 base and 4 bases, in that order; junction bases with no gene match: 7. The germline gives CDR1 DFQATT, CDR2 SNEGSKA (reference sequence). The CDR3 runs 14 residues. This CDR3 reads CSARGTRGLYEQYF. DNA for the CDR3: TGCAGTGCTAGAGGGACAAGGGGACTATACGAGCAGTACTTC.

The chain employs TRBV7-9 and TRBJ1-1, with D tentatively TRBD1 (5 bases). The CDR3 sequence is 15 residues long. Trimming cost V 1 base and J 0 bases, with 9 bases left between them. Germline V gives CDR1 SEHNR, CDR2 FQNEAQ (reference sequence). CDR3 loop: CASSLERGMNTEAFF. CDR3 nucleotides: TGTGCCAGCAGCTTAGAACGGGGGATGAACACTGAAGCTTTCTTT. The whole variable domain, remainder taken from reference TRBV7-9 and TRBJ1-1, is DTGVSQNPRHKITKRGQNVTFRCDPISEHNRLYWYRQTLGQGPEFLTYFQNEAQLEKSRLLSDRFSAERPKGSFSTLEIQRTEQGDSAMYLCASSLERGMNTEAFFGQGTRLTVV.

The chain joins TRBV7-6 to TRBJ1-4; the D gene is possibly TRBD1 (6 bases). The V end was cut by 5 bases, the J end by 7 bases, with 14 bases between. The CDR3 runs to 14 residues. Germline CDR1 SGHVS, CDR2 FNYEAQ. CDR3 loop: CASSHTGSTEKLFF. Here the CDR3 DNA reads TGTGCCAGCAGCCATACAGGGTCTACTGAAAAACTGTTTTTT.

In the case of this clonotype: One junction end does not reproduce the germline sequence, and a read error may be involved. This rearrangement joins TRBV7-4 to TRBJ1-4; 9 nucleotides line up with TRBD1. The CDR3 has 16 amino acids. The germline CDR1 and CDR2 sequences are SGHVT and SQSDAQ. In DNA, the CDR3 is TGTACCAGCAGCTTACTAGATGGACAGGGGAATGAAAAACTGTTTTTT. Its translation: CTSSLLDGQGNEKLFF.

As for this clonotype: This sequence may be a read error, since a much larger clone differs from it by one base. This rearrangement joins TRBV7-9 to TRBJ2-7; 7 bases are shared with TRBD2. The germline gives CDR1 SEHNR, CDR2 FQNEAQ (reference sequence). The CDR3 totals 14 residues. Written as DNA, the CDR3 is TGTGTCAGCAGCTCCGGGGGGAAACCCTACGAGCAGTACTTC. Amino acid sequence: CVSSSGGKPYEQYF.